This T cell receptor (beta chain) was captured in a study of T cell responses to AZD1222 COVID-19 vaccine. Sequencing was performed with immunoSEQ multiplex PCR; in TCRdb, only in-frame clones are kept and a portion is missing. This table has over 45,000 clones, 70% to 90% appearing once. Note on this clone: The antigen is not known.

Study-level points and caveats: Spike-specific TCR breadth and depth rose after two AZD1222 doses. The repertoires were collected only after the peak T cell response. Reportedly, nearly half of unique spike TCRs recognized epitopes outside B.1.351/B.1.1.7 mutations.

Sequenced material: peripheral blood, taken on day 0 of AZD1222 vaccination. The receptor's source is an adult in good health.

The CDR3 loop reads CASSLAFGGPYFDTQYF. The CDR3 coding sequence is TGTGCCAGCAGCTTGGCCTTCGGGGGCCCTTATTTTGATACGCAGTATTTT. The chain links TRBV5-5 to TRBJ2-3; perhaps D is TRBD1 or TRBD2 (6 bases each). V lost 0 bases to trimming and J lost 6 bases, with 20 bases between them. The length of the CDR3 is 17 residues. Germline CDR1 and CDR2: SGHKS and YYEKEE (reference sequence).